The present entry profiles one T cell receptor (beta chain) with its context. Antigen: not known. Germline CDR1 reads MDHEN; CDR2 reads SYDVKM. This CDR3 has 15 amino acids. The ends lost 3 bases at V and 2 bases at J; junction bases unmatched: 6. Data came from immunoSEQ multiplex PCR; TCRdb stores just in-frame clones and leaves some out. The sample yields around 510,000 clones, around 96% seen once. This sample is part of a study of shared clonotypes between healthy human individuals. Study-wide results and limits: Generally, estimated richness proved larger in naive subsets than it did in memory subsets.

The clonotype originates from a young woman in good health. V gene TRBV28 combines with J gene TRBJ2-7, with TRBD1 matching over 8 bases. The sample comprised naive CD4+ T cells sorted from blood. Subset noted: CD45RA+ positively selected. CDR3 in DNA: TGTGCCAGCAGTTTCTCGGGGACAGGAACCTACGAGCAGTACTTC. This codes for CASSFSGTGTYEQYF. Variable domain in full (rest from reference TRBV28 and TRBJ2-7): DVKVTQSSRYLVKRTGEKVFLECVQDMDHENMFWYRQDPGLGLRLIYFSYDVKMKEKGDIPEGYSVSREKKERFSLILESASTNQTSMYLCASSFSGTGTYEQYFGPGTRLTVT.